The next 20 T cell receptor beta chains were all read from a single sample in a study of T cells in Graves' hyperthyroidism and ophthalmopathy. The CDR3 regions of TCR beta were amplified from RNA transcripts. RT-PCR in the first round (using the HTBI primer set) targeted the TCR CDR3. TCRdb reprocessed the multiplex PCR reads via MiXCR and lists one record per CDR3 protein. Of hundreds of thousands of distinct CDR3 sequences in the sample, roughly a quarter are singletons; the top ten hold 11%. Source material: blood. The receptors were sampled from a woman aged 25-40 years with Graves' ophthalmopathy.

This clonotype has at least ten counts. V is TRBV4-2 and J is TRBJ2-5; 12 bases agree with TRBD2. The CDR3 is 16 amino acids. The junction had 6 bases not matched to a gene; V was cut back by 2 bases and J by 5 bases. CDR1 and CDR2 (germline): LGHNA, YNFKEQ. The CDR3 region has the DNA TGTGCCAGCAGCCAACCTGGACTAGCGGGGATGGAGACCCAGTACTTC. Its translation is CASSQPGLAGMETQYF.

This clonotype was detected many times. The chain carries TRBV6-1 and TRBJ2-2; a possible D gene is TRBD2 (6 bases). Germline V gene data show CDR1 as MNHNS and CDR2 as SASEGT. Trimming cost V 6 bases and J 3 bases, with 11 bases left between them. The CDR3 is 14 amino acids. The CDR3 is CASRDPGDTGELFF. DNA of the CDR3: TGTGCCAGCAGGGACCCGGGGGACACCGGGGAGCTGTTTTTT.

The table lists this clonotype with a few counts. The V call is TRBV12-3 or TRBV12-4, the J call TRBJ1-2; 9 nucleotides agree with TRBD1. The CDR3 has 15 amino acids. Trimming removed 4 bases from V and 7 bases from J; junction bases left unmatched: 10. This CDR3 reads CASSSPGTGFGGYTF. In DNA form, the CDR3 reads TGTGCCAGCAGTTCCCCCGGGACAGGGTTTGGTGGCTACACCTTC.

This clonotype was recorded a few times. This clone may be a read error of a much larger clone one base away. In DNA, the CDR3 is TGTGCCAGCATGGGGCCTACAGGGTGGGACTACGAGCAGTACTTC. Protein sequence: CASMGPTGWDYEQYF. The chain combines TRBV2 with TRBJ2-7; D may be TRBD1 (6 bases). V dropped 7 bases and J dropped 3 bases, with 19 bases sitting between them. CDR3 size: 15 residues. Germline V gene sequence: CDR1 SNHLY, CDR2 FYNNEI.

This clonotype was counted a few times. This sequence joins TRBV12-3 or TRBV12-4 and TRBJ2-7, with a possible D match to TRBD1 (5 bases). The CDR3 totals 13 residues. The V end lost 4 bases, the J end lost 3 bases, and 10 bases lay between the germline ends. CDR3 nucleotide sequence: TGTGCCAGCAGTTCCCTCCAGGGCTACGAGCAGTACTTC. It yields the protein CASSSLQGYEQYF.

This clonotype was recorded at least ten times. This sequence joins TRBV6-1 and TRBJ2-5, with 11 nucleotides matching TRBD2. Losses at the gene ends were 3 bases for V and 5 bases for J; bases not matched to a gene: 8. The germline V gene encodes CDR1 MNHNS and CDR2 SASEGT. The CDR3 runs to 16 residues. The CDR3 DNA reads TGTGCCAGCAGTGATAGTAGCGGGGGGGCCGAGGAGACCCAGTACTTC. Translation: CASSDSSGGAEETQYF.

This clonotype appeared a single time. The V gene is TRBV12-3 or TRBV12-4, the J gene TRBJ1-2, with 7 positions matching TRBD1. The trim removed 6 bases at V and 7 bases at J, leaving 11 bases unmatched. The CDR3 covers 14 residues. The CDR3 region is CASRPEGRGPGYTF. In DNA form, the CDR3 reads TGTGCCAGCAGGCCCGAAGGAAGGGGGCCTGGCTACACCTTC.

The rearrangement links TRBV5-1 to TRBJ1-2; 8 bases align to TRBD1. Per the germline V gene, CDR1 is SGHRS and CDR2 is YFSETQ. The junction had 8 bases not matched to a gene; V was cut back by 5 bases and J by 2 bases. The CDR3 consists of 15 residues. The CDR3: CASRVSAGGNYGYTF. In DNA form, the CDR3 reads TGCGCCAGCAGGGTCTCGGCAGGGGGCAACTATGGCTACACCTTC.

A remark on this clonotype: The junction differs from germline at one of its ends, possibly a read error. The chain has TRBV18 and TRBJ1-1; 8 positions agree with TRBD1. The CDR3 runs 14 residues. CDR1 is KGHSH, CDR2 LQKENI, per germline. The CDR3 protein is CASSPGTGRTEACF. DNA of the CDR3: TGTGCCAGCTCACCCGGGACAGGCCGCACTGAAGCTTGCTTT.

This clonotype has just a few counts. The chain combines TRBV5-4 with TRBJ2-7, with D tentatively TRBD1 (5 bases). The CDR3 loop spans 14 amino acids. Trimming took off 3 bases at V and 6 bases at J, with 16 bases between the two ends. CDR1 and CDR2 from the germline V gene are SGHNT and YYREEE (reference sequence). Here the CDR3 reads CASSSKQGRAEQYF. The CDR3, as DNA: TGTGCCAGCAGCTCTAAGCAGGGTCGAGCCGAGCAGTACTTC.

The rearrangement uses TRBV10-3 and TRBJ1-3, with 7 positions matching TRBD1. Per the germline V gene, CDR1 is ENHRY and CDR2 is SYGVKD. The CDR3 runs to 16 residues. The ends lost 8 bases at V and 0 bases at J; junction bases unmatched: 10. CDR3 amino acids: CAISRSGQDSGNTIYF. As DNA, the CDR3 is TGTGCCATCTCCCGAAGCGGACAGGACTCTGGAAACACCATATATTTT.

This clonotype was observed many times. This chain links TRBV3-1 with TRBJ2-7, with D hard to call. The V end lost 0 bases, the J end lost 7 bases, and 10 bases lay between the germline ends. Germline loops: CDR1 LGHDT, CDR2 YNNKEL (reference sequence). The CDR3 has 13 residues. The DNA for the CDR3 is TGTGCCAGCAGCCAAGAAACAAGCTATGAGCAGTACTTC. This encodes CASSQETSYEQYF.

This chain joins TRBV28 and TRBJ1-5; 9 nucleotides agree with TRBD1. The CDR3 is 15 amino acids. Unmatched junction bases numbered 8, after V lost 7 bases and J lost 4 bases. Germline CDR1 and CDR2: MDHEN and SYDVKM. The CDR3 nucleotides are TGTGCCAGCACCCGCCCGGGACAGGGAAATCAGCCCCAGCATTTT. Amino acid sequence: CASTRPGQGNQPQHF.

V and J are TRBV5-4 and TRBJ1-2; weak D call: TRBD1 (5 bases). This CDR3 has 14 residues. Germline V lookup: CDR1 SGHNT, CDR2 YYREEE (reference sequence). Trimming pared 0 bases from V and 1 base from J, leaving 7 bases between. CDR3 loop: CASSLDRINYGYTF. The CDR3 region has the DNA TGTGCCAGCAGCTTGGACAGGATTAACTATGGCTACACCTTC.

The J gene is TRBJ1-1, the V gene TRBV7-9; D gene ambiguous. This CDR3 spans 14 amino acids. From germline, CDR1 is SEHNR and CDR2 FQNEAQ (reference sequence). Between the trimmed V and J ends, which lost 4 bases and 6 bases, there was a span of 15 bases. CDR3 in amino acids: CASSSESVGPEAFF. DNA for the CDR3: TGTGCCAGCAGCTCAGAGAGTGTCGGCCCTGAAGCTTTCTTT.

This clonotype was seen at least ten times. The rearrangement joins TRBV7-9 to TRBJ2-7; weak D call: TRBD2 (5 bases). Trimming stripped 1 base from V and 7 bases from J, with 11 bases between. CDR3 length equals 13 residues. Germline V lookup: CDR1 SEHNR, CDR2 FQNEAQ (reference sequence). Here the CDR3 DNA reads TGTGCCAGCAGCTTAGTCGAGGGCGGGGAGCAGTACTTC. Its protein product is CASSLVEGGEQYF.

The table lists this clonotype with many counts. The chain employs TRBV27 and TRBJ1-1; 7 bases align to TRBD1. V shed 0 bases and J 9 bases; nucleotides not matched to a gene: 13. The germline CDR1 and CDR2 sequences are MNHEY and SMNVEV (reference sequence). The CDR3 sequence is 16 residues long. This chain's CDR3 is CASSLSTAGQERKAFF. Here the CDR3 DNA reads TGTGCCAGCAGTTTATCAACAGCCGGACAGGAAAGGAAAGCTTTCTTT.

This clonotype came up many times. This sequence joins TRBV7-2 and TRBJ1-5, with a weak D call TRBD1 (5 bases). Trimming pared 3 bases from V and 5 bases from J, leaving 14 bases between. This CDR3 has 15 amino acids. CDR1 is SGHTA, CDR2 FQGNSA, per germline. CDR3 loop: CASSLYRGRDQPQHF. As DNA, the CDR3 is TGTGCCAGCAGCTTGTATAGGGGAAGGGATCAGCCCCAGCATTTT. Combining the CDR3 with reference TRBV7-2 and TRBJ1-5 gives the whole variable domain GAGVSQSPSNKVTEKGKDVELRCDPISGHTALYWYRQSLGQGLEFLIYFQGNSAPDKSGLPSDRFSAERTGGSVSTLTIQRTQQEDSAVYLCASSLYRGRDQPQHFGDGTRLSIL.

This clonotype was seen at least ten times. The chain recombines TRBV4-3 with TRBJ2-2; 7 nucleotides line up with TRBD1. This CDR3 has 14 amino acids. V was clipped by 5 bases and J by 6 bases; unmatched bases: 6. CDR1 and CDR2 (germline): LGHNA, YSLEER. For the CDR3, the DNA is TGCGCCAGCAGCTCAGAGACAGGGCCCGGGGAGCTGTTTTTT. Its protein is CASSSETGPGELFF.

This clonotype has a count of ten or more. V usage is TRBV12-3 or TRBV12-4 and J usage is TRBJ2-2; D unresolved. The V end was cut by 4 bases, the J end by 3 bases, with 3 bases between. There are 12 residues in the CDR3. The CDR3 DNA reads TGTGCCAGCAGTTCCTACACCGGGGAGCTGTTTTTT. Residues: CASSSYTGELFF.